This TCR beta chain was obtained from a study of T cells after yellow fever vaccination. Study-wide results and caveats: Sorted repertoires could include abundant contaminating clonotypes from bulk cells. Among all clonotypes, a small share was observed in both CD4 and CD8 compartments.

Germline V CDR1 and CDR2: LGHNA, YSLEER. The CDR3 sequence is 13 residues long. The V gene lost 1 base and the J gene lost 3 bases, with 5 bases spanning the gap. TCR cDNA, made by 5'RACE template switching, carried an added universal primer site and UMIs. A single record per CDR3 protein comes from TCRdb applying MiXCR to the 5' RACE reads. Among a few hundred thousand distinct CDR3 sequences listed, 11% were seen once. This clonotype was counted ten times or more. What it binds is not known. The clonotype comes from a man younger than 35 who received the YFV17D yellow fever vaccine. The rearrangement links TRBV4-3 to TRBJ2-3; no clear D. Sequenced here: PBMCs, sampled on the day of the first yellow fever vaccination. CDR3 bases: TGCGCCAGCAGCCAAGTGGGGACAGATACGCAGTATTTT. Amino acids: CASSQVGTDTQYF.